Below are 3 T cell receptor beta chains sequenced from a single sample in a study of long-term antiretroviral therapy in people with HIV. Version v3.0 of the immunoSEQ assay was performed at survey level. Clones were read by immunoSEQ multiplex PCR, and TCRdb kept only the in-frame ones, dropping some. In the table there are about 24,000 clones, 95% of which are singletons. This material consisted of unsorted PBMCs, taken around 5 years after starting antiretroviral therapy. The receptors shown here come from a woman in her forties or fifties with HIV.

The J gene is TRBJ1-2, the V gene TRBV5-6, with a weak D call TRBD1 (5 bases). Trimming shortened V by 2 bases and J by 5 bases, and 10 bases separated the two germline ends. The CDR3 runs 13 residues. Germline CDR1 and CDR2: SGHDT and YYEEEE. The CDR3 loop is CASSFAGGYGYTF. The CDR3 DNA reads TGTGCCAGCAGCTTCGCCGGGGGTTATGGCTACACCTTC.

The V call is TRBV9, the J call TRBJ2-7; 9 bases agree with TRBD1. This CDR3 is built from 16 residues. Germline CDR1 is SGDLS and CDR2 is YYNGEE. The ends lost 0 bases at V and 0 bases at J; junction bases unmatched: 4. CDR3 nucleotides: TGTGCCAGCAGCGTAGAGGGGGACAGGGACTCCTACGAGCAGTACTTC. Protein sequence: CASSVEGDRDSYEQYF.

The chain links TRBV5-8 to TRBJ1-2, with 9 bases lining up with TRBD1. The junction had 7 bases not matched to a gene; V was cut back by 4 bases and J by 9 bases. Germline V gene data show CDR1 as SGHTS and CDR2 as YDEGEE. This CDR3 is 13 amino acids long. The CDR3 region has the DNA TGTGCCAGCAGCATCGGGACAGGGAATAGCTACACCTTC. Amino acids: CASSIGTGNSYTF.